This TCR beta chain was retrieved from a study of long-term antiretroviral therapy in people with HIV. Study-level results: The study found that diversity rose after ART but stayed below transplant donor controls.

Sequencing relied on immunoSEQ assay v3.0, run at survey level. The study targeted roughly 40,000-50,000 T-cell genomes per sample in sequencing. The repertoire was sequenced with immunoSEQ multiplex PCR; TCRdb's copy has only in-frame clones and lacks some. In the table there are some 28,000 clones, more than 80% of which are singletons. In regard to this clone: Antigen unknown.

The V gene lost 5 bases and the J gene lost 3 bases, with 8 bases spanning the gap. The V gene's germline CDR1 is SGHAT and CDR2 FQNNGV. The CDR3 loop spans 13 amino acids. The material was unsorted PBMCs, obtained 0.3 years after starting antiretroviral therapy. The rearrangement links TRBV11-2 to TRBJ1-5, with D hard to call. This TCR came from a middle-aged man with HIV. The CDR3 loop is CASSPGHNQPQHF. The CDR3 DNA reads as TGTGCCAGCAGCCCTGGTCACAATCAGCCCCAGCATTTT.